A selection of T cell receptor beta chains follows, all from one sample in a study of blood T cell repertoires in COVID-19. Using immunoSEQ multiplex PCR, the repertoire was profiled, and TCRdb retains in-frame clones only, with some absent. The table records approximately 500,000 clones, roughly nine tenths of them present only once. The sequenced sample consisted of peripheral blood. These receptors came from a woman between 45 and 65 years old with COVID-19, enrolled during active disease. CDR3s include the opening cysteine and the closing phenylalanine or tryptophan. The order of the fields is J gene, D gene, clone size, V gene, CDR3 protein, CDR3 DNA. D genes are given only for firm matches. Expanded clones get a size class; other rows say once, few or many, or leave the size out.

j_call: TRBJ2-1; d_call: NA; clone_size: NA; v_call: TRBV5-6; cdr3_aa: CASSRDRISYNEQFF; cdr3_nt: TGTGCCAGCAGTCGCGACAGAATCTCCTACAATGAGCAGTTCTTC
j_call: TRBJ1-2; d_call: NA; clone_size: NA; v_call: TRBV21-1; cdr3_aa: CASSKGRREDLNYGYTF; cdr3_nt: TGTGCCAGCAGCAAAGGGAGGCGAGAGGACCTTAACTATGGCTACACCTTC
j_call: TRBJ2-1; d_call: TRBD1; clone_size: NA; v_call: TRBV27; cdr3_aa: CASSLAGTGSYNEQFF; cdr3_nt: TGTGCCAGCAGTTTAGCCGGGACAGGATCCTACAATGAGCAGTTCTTC
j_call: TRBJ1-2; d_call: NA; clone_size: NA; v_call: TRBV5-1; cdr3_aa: CASSFEGDDGYTF; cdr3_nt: TGCGCCAGCAGCTTCGAGGGTGACGATGGCTACACCTTC
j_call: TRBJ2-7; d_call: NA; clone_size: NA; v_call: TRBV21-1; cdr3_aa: CASGQGADSYEQYF; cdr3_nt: TGTGCCAGCGGACAGGGGGCGGATTCCTACGAGCAGTACTTC
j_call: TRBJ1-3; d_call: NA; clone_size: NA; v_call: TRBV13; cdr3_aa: CASSSTGWSGNTIYF; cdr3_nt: TGTGCCAGCAGCTCCACAGGGTGGTCAGGAAACACCATATATTTT
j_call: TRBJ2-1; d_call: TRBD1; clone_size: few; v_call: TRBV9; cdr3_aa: CASSQGQGSNEQFF; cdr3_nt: TGTGCCAGCAGTCAGGGACAGGGTTCCAATGAGCAGTTCTTC
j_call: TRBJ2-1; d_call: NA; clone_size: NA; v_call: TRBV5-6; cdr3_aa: CASSLAREQFF; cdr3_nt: TGTGCCAGCAGCTTGGCCAGGGAGCAGTTCTTC
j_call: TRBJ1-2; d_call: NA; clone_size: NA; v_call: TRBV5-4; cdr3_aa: CASSRESTGGYTF; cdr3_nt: TGTGCCAGCAGCAGGGAGTCGACGGGTGGCTACACCTTC
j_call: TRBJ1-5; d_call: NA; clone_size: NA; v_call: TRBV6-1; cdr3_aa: CASSEAALDQPQHF; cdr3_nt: TGTGCCAGCAGTGAGGCAGCGCTCGATCAGCCCCAGCATTTT
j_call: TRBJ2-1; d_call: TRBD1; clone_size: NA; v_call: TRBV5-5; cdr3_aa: CASSPGPGQIYNEQFF; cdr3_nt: TGTGCCAGCAGCCCTGGCCCGGGACAGATCTACAATGAGCAGTTCTTC
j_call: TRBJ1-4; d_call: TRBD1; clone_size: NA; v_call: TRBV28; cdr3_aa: CASSLPGQGHSTNEKLFF; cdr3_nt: TGTGCCAGCAGTCTCCCGGGACAGGGACATTCAACTAATGAAAAACTGTTTTTT
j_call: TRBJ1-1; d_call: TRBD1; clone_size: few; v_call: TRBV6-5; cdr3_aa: CASSRTGNTEAFF; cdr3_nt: TGTGCCAGCAGTCGGACAGGGAACACTGAAGCTTTCTTT
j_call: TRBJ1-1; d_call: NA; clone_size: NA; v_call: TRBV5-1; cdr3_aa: CASSLVPGPEAFF; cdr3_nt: TGCGCCAGCAGCTTAGTGCCAGGCCCTGAAGCTTTCTTT
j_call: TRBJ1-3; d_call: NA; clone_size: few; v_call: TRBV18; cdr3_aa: CASSPQTASGNTIYF; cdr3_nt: TGTGCCAGCTCACCACAAACAGCCTCTGGAAACACCATATATTTT
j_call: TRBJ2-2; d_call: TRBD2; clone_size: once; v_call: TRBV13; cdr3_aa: CASSLAGANTGELFF; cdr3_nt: TGTGCCAGCAGTTTAGCGGGGGCGAACACCGGGGAGCTGTTTTTT
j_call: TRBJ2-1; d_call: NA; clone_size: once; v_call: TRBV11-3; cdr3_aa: CASSPGRGNNEQFF; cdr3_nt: TGTGCCAGCAGCCCCGGACGGGGAAACAATGAGCAGTTCTTC
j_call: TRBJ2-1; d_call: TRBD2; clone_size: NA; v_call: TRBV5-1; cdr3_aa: CASSLPGTSGGAGNEQFF; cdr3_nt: TGCGCCAGCAGCTTGCCTGGGACTAGCGGGGGGGCAGGGAATGAGCAGTTCTTC
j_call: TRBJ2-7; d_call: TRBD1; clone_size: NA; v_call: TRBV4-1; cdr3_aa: CASSQAGQGRNEQYF; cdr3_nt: TGCGCCAGCAGCCAAGCGGGACAGGGAAGAAACGAGCAGTACTTC
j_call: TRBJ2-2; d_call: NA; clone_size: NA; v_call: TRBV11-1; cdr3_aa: CASRDQGNGELFF; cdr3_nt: TGTGCCAGCAGGGATCAGGGGAACGGGGAGCTGTTTTTT
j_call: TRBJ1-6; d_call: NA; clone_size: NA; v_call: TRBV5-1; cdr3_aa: CASSLGGRNSPLHF; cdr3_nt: TGCGCCAGCAGCTTGGGAGGTCGGAATTCACCCCTCCACTTT
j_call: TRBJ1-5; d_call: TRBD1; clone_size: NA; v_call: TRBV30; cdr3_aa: CAWSRAGTASNQPQHF; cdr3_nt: TGTGCCTGGAGTAGGGCCGGGACAGCTAGCAATCAGCCCCAGCATTTT
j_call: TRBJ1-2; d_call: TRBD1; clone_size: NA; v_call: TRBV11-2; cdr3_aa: CASSRGTGALYGYTF; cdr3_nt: TGTGCCAGCAGCCGAGGAACAGGGGCCCTATATGGCTACACCTTC
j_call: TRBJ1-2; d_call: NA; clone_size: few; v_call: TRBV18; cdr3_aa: CASSPTGNGYTF; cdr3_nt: TGTGCCAGCTCACCAACGGGGAATGGCTACACCTTC
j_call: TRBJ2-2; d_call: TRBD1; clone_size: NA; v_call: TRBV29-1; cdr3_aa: CSVEVDRGTGELFF; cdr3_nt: TGCAGCGTTGAAGTCGACAGGGGGACGGGGGAGCTGTTTTTT
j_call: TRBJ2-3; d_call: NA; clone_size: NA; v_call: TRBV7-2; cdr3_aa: CASSTITARGADTQYF; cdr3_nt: TGTGCCAGCAGCACTATCACGGCAAGGGGTGCAGATACGCAGTATTTT
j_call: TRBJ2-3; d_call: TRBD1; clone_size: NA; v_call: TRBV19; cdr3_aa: CASSIKGTGDPDTQYF; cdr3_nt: TGTGCCAGTAGTATAAAAGGGACAGGGGACCCAGATACGCAGTATTTT
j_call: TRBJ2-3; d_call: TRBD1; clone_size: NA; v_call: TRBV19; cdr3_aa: CASSRQGWTDTQYF; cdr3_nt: TGTGCCAGTAGTCGACAGGGGTGGACAGATACGCAGTATTTT
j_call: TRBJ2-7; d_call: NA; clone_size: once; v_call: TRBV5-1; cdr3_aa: CASTGETEQYF; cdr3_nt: TGCGCCAGCACGGGGGAAACCGAGCAGTACTTC
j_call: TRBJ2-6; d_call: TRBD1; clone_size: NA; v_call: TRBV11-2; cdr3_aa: CASRRQGTGANVLTF; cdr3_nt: TGTGCCAGCAGACGACAGGGGACCGGGGCCAACGTCCTGACTTTC
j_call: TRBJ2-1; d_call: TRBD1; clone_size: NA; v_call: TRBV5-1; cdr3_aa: CASLPGQGAPGSYNEQFF; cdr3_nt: TGCGCCAGTCTCCCGGGCCAGGGGGCTCCGGGCTCCTACAATGAGCAGTTCTTC
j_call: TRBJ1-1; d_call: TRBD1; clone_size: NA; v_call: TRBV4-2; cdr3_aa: CASSQETDRGRDLEAFF; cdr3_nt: TGTGCCAGCAGCCAAGAGACGGACAGGGGGCGCGATCTCGAAGCTTTCTTT
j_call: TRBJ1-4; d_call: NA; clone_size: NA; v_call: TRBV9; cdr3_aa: CASSAGIGEVEKLFF; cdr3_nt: TGTGCCAGCAGCGCAGGTATCGGGGAGGTCGAAAAACTGTTTTTT
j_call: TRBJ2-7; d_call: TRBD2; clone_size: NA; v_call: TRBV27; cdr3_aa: CASSAGLAGLYEQYF; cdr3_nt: TGTGCCAGCAGTGCCGGACTAGCGGGGTTGTACGAGCAGTACTTC